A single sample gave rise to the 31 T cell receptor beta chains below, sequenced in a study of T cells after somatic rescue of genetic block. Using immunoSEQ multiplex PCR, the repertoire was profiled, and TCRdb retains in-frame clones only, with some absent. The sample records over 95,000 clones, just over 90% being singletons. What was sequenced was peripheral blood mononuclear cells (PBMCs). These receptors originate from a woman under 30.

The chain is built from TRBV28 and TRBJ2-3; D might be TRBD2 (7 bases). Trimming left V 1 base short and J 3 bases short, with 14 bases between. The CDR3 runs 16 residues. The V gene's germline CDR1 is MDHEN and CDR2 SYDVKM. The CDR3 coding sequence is TGTGCCAGCAGTTTATTCCAGGGAGGGGGAACAGATACGCAGTATTTT. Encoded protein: CASSLFQGGGTDTQYF.

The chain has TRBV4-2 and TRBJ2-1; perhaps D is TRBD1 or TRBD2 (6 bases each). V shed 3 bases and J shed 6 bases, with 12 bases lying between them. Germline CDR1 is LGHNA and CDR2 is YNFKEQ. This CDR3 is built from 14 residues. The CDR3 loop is CASSHAQGGNEQFF. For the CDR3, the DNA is TGTGCCAGCAGCCATGCACAGGGAGGCAATGAGCAGTTCTTC.

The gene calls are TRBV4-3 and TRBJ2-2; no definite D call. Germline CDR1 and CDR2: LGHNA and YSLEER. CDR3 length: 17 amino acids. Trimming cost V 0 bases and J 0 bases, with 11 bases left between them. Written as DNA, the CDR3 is TGCGCCAGCAGCCAAGATAGCCCATACGCGAACACCGGGGAGCTGTTTTTT. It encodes CASSQDSPYANTGELFF.

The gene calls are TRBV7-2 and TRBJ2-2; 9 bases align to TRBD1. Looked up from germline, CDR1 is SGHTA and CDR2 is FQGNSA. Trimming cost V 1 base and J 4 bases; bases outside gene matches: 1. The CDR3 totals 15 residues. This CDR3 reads CASSLGDRVTGELFF. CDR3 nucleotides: TGTGCCAGCAGCTTAGGGGACAGGGTCACCGGGGAGCTGTTTTTT.

The chain's CDR3 is CASSLQGDTGELFF. The CDR3 bases are TGTGCCAGCAGCTTGCAAGGGGACACCGGGGAGCTGTTTTTT. The rearrangement joins TRBV5-4 to TRBJ2-2; D is possibly TRBD1 (5 bases). In germline, CDR1 is SGHNT, CDR2 YYREEE (reference sequence). The CDR3 is made up of 14 amino acids. Trimming cost V 1 base and J 3 bases, with 7 bases left between them. Drawing the rest from reference TRBV5-4 and TRBJ2-2, the complete variable domain is ETGVTQSPTHLIKTRGQQVTLRCSSQSGHNTVSWYQQALGQGPQFIFQYYREEENGRGNFPPRFSGLQFPNYSSELNVNALELDDSALYLCASSLQGDTGELFFGEGSRLTVL.

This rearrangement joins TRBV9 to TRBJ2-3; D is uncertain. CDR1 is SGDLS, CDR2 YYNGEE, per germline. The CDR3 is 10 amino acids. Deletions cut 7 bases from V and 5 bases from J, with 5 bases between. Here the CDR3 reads CASEGDTQYF. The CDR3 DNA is TGTGCCAGCGAAGGAGATACGCAGTATTTT.

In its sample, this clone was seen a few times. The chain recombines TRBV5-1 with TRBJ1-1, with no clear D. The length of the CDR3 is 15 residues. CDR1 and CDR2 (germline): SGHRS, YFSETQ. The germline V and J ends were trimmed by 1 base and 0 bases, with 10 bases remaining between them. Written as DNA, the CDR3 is TGCGCCAGCAGCTTGCGGGCATTTATGAACACTGAAGCTTTCTTT. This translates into CASSLRAFMNTEAFF.

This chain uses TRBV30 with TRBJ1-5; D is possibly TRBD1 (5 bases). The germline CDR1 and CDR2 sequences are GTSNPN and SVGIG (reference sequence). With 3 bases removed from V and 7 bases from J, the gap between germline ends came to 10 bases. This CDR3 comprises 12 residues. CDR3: CAWRQGNQPQHF. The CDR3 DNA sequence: TGTGCCTGGAGGCAGGGAAACCAGCCCCAGCATTTT. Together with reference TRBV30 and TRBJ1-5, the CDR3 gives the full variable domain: SQTIHQWPATLVQPVGSPLSLECTVEGTSNPNLYWYRQAAGRGLQLLFYSVGIGQISSEVPQNLSASRPQDRQFILSSKKLLLSDSGFYLCAWRQGNQPQHFGDGTRLSIL.

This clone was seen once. The CDR3 here is CASSERTLITEAFF. The CDR3 DNA follows: TGCGCCAGCAGTGAGAGGACCCTGATCACTGAAGCTTTCTTT. This chain connects TRBV10-2 to TRBJ1-1, with D unresolved. V gave up 2 bases and J gave up 4 bases, with 11 bases separating them. The CDR3 contains 14 residues. Germline values: CDR1 WSHSY, CDR2 SAAADI.

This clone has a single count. The DNA of the CDR3 is TGTGCCAGCAGCGTGACAGGAAGGAATGAAAAACTGTTTTTT. Residues: CASSVTGRNEKLFF. The chain couples TRBV9 to TRBJ1-4; maybe TRBD1 (6 bases). CDR3 length: 14 amino acids. Trimming left V 2 bases short and J 5 bases short, with 10 bases between. Per germline, CDR1 SGDLS and CDR2 YYNGEE.

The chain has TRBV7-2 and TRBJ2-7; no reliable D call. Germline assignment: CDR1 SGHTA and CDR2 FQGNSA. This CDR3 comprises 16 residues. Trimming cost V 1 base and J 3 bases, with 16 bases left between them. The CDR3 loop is CASSLEGQSAFYEQYF. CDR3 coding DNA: TGTGCCAGCAGCTTAGAGGGTCAAAGTGCCTTCTACGAGCAGTACTTC. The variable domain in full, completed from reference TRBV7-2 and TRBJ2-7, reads GAGVSQSPSNKVTEKGKDVELRCDPISGHTALYWYRQSLGQGLEFLIYFQGNSAPDKSGLPSDRFSAERTGGSVSTLTIQRTQQEDSAVYLCASSLEGQSAFYEQYFGPGTRLTVT.

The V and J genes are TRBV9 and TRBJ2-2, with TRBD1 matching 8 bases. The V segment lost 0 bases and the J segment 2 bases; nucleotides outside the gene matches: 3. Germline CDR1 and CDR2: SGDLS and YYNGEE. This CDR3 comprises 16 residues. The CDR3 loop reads CASSVAGQVNTGELFF. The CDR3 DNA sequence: TGTGCCAGCAGCGTAGCGGGACAGGTAAACACCGGGGAGCTGTTTTTT.

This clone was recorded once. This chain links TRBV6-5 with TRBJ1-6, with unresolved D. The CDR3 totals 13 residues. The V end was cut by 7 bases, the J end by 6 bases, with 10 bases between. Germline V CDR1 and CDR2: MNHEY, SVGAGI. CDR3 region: CASMSNGNSPLHF. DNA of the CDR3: TGTGCCAGCATGTCGAACGGTAATTCACCCCTCCACTTT.

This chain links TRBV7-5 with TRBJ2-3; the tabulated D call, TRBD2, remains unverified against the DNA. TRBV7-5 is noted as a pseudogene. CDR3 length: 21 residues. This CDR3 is CARSLGMQEPRTSGTTDTQYF. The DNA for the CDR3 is TGTGCCAGAAGCTTAGGGATGCAGGAGCCCAGGACTAGCGGGACGACAGATACGCAGTATTTT.

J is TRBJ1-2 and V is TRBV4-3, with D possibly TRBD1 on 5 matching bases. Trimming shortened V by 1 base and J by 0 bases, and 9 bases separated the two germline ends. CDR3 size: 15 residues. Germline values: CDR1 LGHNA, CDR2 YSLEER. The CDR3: CASSQGLTANYGYTF. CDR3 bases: TGCGCCAGCAGCCAAGGCCTGACAGCTAACTATGGCTACACCTTC.

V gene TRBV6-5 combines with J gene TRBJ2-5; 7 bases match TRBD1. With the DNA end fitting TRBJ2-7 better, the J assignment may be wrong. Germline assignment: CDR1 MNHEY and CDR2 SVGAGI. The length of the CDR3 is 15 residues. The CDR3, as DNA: TGTGCCAGCAGTCCTCTTGCGACAGGGTATTACGAGCAGTACTTC. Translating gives CASSPLATGYYEQYF.

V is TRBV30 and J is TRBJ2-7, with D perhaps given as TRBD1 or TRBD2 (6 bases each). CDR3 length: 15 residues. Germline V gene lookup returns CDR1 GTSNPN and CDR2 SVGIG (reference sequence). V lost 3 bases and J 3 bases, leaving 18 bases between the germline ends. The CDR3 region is CAWSPGAPFLYEQYF. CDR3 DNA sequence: TGTGCCTGGAGCCCGGGGGCGCCGTTCCTCTACGAGCAGTACTTC.

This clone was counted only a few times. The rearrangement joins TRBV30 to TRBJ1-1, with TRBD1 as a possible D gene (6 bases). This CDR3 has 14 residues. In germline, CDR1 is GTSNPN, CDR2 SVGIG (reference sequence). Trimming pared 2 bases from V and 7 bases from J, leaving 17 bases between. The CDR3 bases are TGTGCCTGGAGTTCTTGGGGGGGGCTTGGTGAAGCTTTCTTT. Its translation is CAWSSWGGLGEAFF.

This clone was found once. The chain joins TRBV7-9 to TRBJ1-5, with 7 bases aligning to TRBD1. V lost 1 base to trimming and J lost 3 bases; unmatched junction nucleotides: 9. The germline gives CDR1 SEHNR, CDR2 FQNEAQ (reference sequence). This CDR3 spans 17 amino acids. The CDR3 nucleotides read TGTGCCAGCAGCTTAGGGGGGAGGACAGGTCTCAATCAGCCCCAGCATTTT. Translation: CASSLGGRTGLNQPQHF. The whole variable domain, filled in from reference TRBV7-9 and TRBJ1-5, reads DTGVSQNPRHKITKRGQNVTFRCDPISEHNRLYWYRQTLGQGPEFLTYFQNEAQLEKSRLLSDRFSAERPKGSFSTLEIQRTEQGDSAMYLCASSLGGRTGLNQPQHFGDGTRLSIL.

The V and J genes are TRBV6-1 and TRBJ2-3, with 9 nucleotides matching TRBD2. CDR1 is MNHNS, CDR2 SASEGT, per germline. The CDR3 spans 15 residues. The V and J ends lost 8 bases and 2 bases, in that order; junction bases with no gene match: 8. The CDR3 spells CASVRPSGVTDTQYF. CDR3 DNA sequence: TGTGCCAGCGTCCGCCCTAGCGGGGTCACAGATACGCAGTATTTT.

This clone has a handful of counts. CDR3 protein: CAWTRGQDPEPLHF. CDR3 bases: TGTGCCTGGACCAGGGGACAGGATCCTGAACCCCTCCACTTT. The chain has TRBV30 and TRBJ1-6, with 8 bases fitting TRBD1. CDR1 and CDR2 (germline): GTSNPN, SVGIG (reference sequence). Trimming removed 4 bases from V and 12 bases from J; junction bases left unmatched: 11. This CDR3 contains 14 residues.

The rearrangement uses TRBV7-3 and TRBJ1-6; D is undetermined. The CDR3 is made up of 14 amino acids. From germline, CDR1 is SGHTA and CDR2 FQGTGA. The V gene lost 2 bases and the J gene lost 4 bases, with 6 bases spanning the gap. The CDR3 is CASSLGPYNSPLHF. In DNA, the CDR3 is TGTGCCAGCAGCTTAGGGCCTTATAATTCACCCCTCCACTTT.

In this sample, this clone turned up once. CDR3 protein: CASIQTGAGNTIYF. The DNA for the CDR3 is TGTGCCAGCATTCAGACAGGGGCTGGAAACACCATATATTTT. V and J are TRBV2 and TRBJ1-3; 8 bases are shared with TRBD1. There are 14 residues in the CDR3. CDR1 and CDR2 (germline): SNHLY, FYNNEI. With V trimmed by 7 bases and J by 2 bases, 4 bases remained unmatched.

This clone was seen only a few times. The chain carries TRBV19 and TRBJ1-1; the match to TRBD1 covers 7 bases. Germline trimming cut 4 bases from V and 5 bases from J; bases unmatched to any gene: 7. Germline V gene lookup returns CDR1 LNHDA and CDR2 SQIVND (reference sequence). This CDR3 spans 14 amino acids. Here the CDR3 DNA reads TGTGCCAGTAGTACGACAGGGTGGGGGACTGAAGCTTTCTTT. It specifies CASSTTGWGTEAFF.

The CDR3 sequence: CASSPSRGYTEAFF. Here the CDR3 DNA reads TGTGCCAGCAGCCCTAGTCGGGGGTACACTGAAGCTTTCTTT. This chain joins TRBV11-3 and TRBJ1-1; the D gene is possibly TRBD1 (5 bases). V lost 5 bases and J 3 bases, leaving 13 bases between the germline ends. CDR1 is SGHNT and CDR2 is YENEEA in the germline V gene. The CDR3 loop spans 14 amino acids. The whole variable domain, filled in from reference TRBV11-3 and TRBJ1-1, reads EAGVVQSPRYKIIEKKQPVAFWCNPISGHNTLYWYLQNLGQGPELLIRYENEEAVDDSQLPKDRFSAERLKGVDSTLKIQPAELGDSAVYLCASSPSRGYTEAFFGQGTRLTVV.

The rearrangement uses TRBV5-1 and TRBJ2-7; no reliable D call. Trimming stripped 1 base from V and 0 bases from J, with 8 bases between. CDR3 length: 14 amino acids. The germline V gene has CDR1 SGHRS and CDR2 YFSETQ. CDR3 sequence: CASSLSGSSYEQYF. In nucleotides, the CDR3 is TGCGCCAGCAGCTTGTCGGGCTCCTCCTACGAGCAGTACTTC.

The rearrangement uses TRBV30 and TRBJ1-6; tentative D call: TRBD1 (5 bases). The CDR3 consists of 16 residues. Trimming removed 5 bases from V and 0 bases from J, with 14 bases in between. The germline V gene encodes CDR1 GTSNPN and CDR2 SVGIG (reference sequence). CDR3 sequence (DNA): TGTGCCTGGCCCGGGACGGCAAGCTCCTATAATTCACCCCTCCACTTT. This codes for CAWPGTASSYNSPLHF. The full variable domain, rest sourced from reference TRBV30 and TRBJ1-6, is SQTIHQWPATLVQPVGSPLSLECTVEGTSNPNLYWYRQAAGRGLQLLFYSVGIGQISSEVPQNLSASRPQDRQFILSSKKLLLSDSGFYLCAWPGTASSYNSPLHFGNGTRLTVT.

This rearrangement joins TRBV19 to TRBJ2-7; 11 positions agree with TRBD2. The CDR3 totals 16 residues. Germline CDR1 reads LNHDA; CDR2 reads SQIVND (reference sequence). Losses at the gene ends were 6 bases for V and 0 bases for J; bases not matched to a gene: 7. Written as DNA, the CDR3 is TGTGCCAGTAGCAGAGGGACTAGCGGAGTCTCCTACGAGCAGTACTTC. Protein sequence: CASSRGTSGVSYEQYF.

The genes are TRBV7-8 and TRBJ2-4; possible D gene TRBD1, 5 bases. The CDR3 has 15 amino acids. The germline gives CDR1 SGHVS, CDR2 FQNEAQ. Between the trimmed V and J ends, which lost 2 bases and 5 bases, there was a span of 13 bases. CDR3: CASSLNRQSENIQYF. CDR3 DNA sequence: TGTGCCAGCAGCTTAAATAGACAGTCCGAAAACATTCAGTACTTC.

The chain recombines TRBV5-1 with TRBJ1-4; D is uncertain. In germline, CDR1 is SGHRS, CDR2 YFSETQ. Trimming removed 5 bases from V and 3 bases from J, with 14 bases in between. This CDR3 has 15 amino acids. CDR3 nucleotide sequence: TGCGCCAGCAGGGATACCCGGGGAGCTAATGAAAAACTGTTTTTT. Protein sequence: CASRDTRGANEKLFF.

The CDR3 loop reads CAIRSDRGEETQYF. The DNA of the CDR3 is TGTGCCATCAGGTCGGACAGGGGAGAAGAGACCCAGTACTTC. J is TRBJ2-5 and V is TRBV10-3; TRBD1 matches 9 bases. Looked up from germline, CDR1 is ENHRY and CDR2 is SYGVKD. This CDR3 has 14 residues. V dropped 6 bases and J dropped 3; count of bases not matched to a gene: 5.